These 10 T cell receptor beta chains were sequenced from one sample in a study of shared clonotypes between healthy human individuals. It was CD45RO-negative cells, positively selected for CCR7, that made up naive CD8 cells, with terminally differentiated effector memory CD45RA+ cells excluded. Sequencing used immunoSEQ multiplex PCR; TCRdb keeps in-frame clones, though not all of them. The sample carries 1.5 million to 2.5 million clones, around 96% recorded once. The sample consisted of naive CD8+ T cells sorted from blood. The source is a man between 18 and 35 years old in good health.

This chain uses TRBV29-1 with TRBJ2-7, with 8 bases fitting TRBD2. This CDR3 is built from 13 residues. Germline-derived CDR1 and CDR2 are SQVTM and ANQGSEA. J was trimmed by 0 bases and V by 5 bases; bases with no gene match: 3. As DNA, the CDR3 is TGCAGCGTTCTTAGCGGGAACTCCTACGAGCAGTACTTC. It codes for CSVLSGNSYEQYF.

The rearrangement links TRBV6-1 to TRBJ2-2, with 8 bases matching TRBD2. Looked up from germline, CDR1 is MNHNS and CDR2 is SASEGT. J lost 6 bases, V lost 4 bases, and 10 bases had no gene match. The CDR3 extends over 16 amino acids. This CDR3 reads CASSGLAGTWAGELFF. In nucleotides, the CDR3 is TGTGCCAGCAGTGGATTAGCGGGAACTTGGGCCGGGGAGCTGTTTTTT.

This chain connects TRBV4-1 to TRBJ2-7; TRBD1 aligns across 8 bases. The V gene's germline CDR1 is MGHRA and CDR2 YSYEKL. The CDR3 contains 17 residues. The V and J ends lost 1 base and 2 bases, in that order; junction bases with no gene match: 10. The CDR3 here is CASSQVVLGTGPYEQYF. The CDR3 nucleotides are TGCGCCAGCAGCCAAGTCGTATTAGGGACAGGCCCCTACGAGCAGTACTTC.

The gene calls are TRBV30 and TRBJ2-5, with TRBD2 matching over 9 bases. Germline V gene lookup returns CDR1 GTSNPN and CDR2 SVGIG (reference sequence). Unmatched junction bases numbered 11, after V lost 5 bases and J lost 1 base. This CDR3 contains 16 residues. The CDR3 is CAWGPLATSGQETQYF. The CDR3 nucleotides read TGTGCCTGGGGCCCCCTCGCGACTAGCGGCCAAGAGACCCAGTACTTC.

Of note for this clone: One end of the junction does not line up with germline, which may come from a read error. The chain recombines TRBV11-3 with TRBJ2-5, with TRBD2 matching over 11 bases. The CDR3 length is 17 residues. Germline CDR1 and CDR2: SGHNT and YENEEA. CDR3 region: CASSREASGGPQATQYF. DNA for the CDR3: TGTGCCAGCAGCCGCGAGGCTAGCGGGGGGCCACAAGCGACCCAGTACTTC.

The chain joins TRBV14 to TRBJ2-3, with TRBD2 identical over 10 bases. The V gene's germline CDR1 is SGHDN and CDR2 FVKESK. Trimming removed 2 bases from V and 10 bases from J; junction bases left unmatched: 6. This CDR3 is built from 14 residues. The CDR3 sequence: CASSQLAGEEAQYF. The CDR3 region has the DNA TGTGCCAGCAGCCAACTAGCGGGAGAAGAAGCGCAGTATTTT.

As to this clone: The same CDR3 can be traced to other DNA sequences in this sample. The gene calls are TRBV9 and TRBJ1-3; TRBD1 matches at 8 bases. The germline V gene encodes CDR1 SGDLS and CDR2 YYNGEE. The trim removed 3 bases at V and 2 bases at J, leaving 4 bases unmatched. The CDR3 is made up of 15 amino acids. CDR3 sequence: CASSGGTGAGNTIYF. As DNA, the CDR3 is TGTGCCAGCAGCGGAGGGACAGGAGCTGGAAACACCATATATTTT.

The chain joins TRBV6-5 to TRBJ2-7, with no clear D. This CDR3 is 13 amino acids long. V lost 2 bases and J lost 3, with 8 bases in between. Per germline, CDR1 MNHEY and CDR2 SVGAGI. The CDR3 spells CASSYMENYEQYF. The CDR3 DNA reads TGTGCCAGCAGTTACATGGAGAACTACGAGCAGTACTTC.

J is TRBJ2-7 and V is TRBV4-1, with 13 bases aligning to TRBD2. From germline, CDR1 is MGHRA and CDR2 YSYEKL. V gave up 5 bases and J gave up 2 bases; unmatched junction bases: 6. The CDR3 is 16 amino acids. The CDR3 DNA follows: TGCGCCAGCAGCTTCCGACTAGCGGGGGGAACCTACGAGCAGTACTTC. Protein sequence: CASSFRLAGGTYEQYF.

This chain joins TRBV4-1 and TRBJ2-7; D tentatively reads TRBD1 or TRBD2 (5 bases each). The CDR3 is made up of 15 amino acids. The V end lost 0 bases, the J end lost 2 bases, and 11 bases lay between the germline ends. Germline lookup yields CDR1 MGHRA and CDR2 YSYEKL. The CDR3 DNA reads as TGCGCCAGCAGCCAAGAACGGGACCCAACCTACGAGCAGTACTTC. It is translated as CASSQERDPTYEQYF.